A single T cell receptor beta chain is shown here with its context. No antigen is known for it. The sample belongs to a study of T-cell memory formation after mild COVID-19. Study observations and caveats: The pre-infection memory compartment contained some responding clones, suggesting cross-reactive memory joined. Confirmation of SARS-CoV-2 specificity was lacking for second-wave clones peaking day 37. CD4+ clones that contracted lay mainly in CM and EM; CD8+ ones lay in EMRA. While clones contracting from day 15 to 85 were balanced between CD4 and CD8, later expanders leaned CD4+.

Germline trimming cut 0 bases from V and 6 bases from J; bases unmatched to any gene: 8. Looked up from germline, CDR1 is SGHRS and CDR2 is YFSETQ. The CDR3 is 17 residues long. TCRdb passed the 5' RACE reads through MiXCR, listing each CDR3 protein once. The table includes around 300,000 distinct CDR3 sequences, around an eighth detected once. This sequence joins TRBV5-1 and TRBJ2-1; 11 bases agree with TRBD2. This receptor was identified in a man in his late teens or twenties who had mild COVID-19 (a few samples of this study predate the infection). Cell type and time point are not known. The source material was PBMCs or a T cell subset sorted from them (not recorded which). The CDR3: CASSLASTSGGSNEQFF. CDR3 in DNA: TGCGCCAGCAGCTTGGCCAGTACTAGCGGGGGTAGCAATGAGCAGTTCTTC.